This TCR beta chain was found in a study of T cell responses to AZD1222 COVID-19 vaccine. The germline CDR1 and CDR2 sequences are SGHAT and FQNNGV. V dropped 0 bases and J dropped 14; count of bases not matched to a gene: 7. The CDR3 is 13 amino acids. TCRdb's table, derived via immunoSEQ multiplex PCR, lists solely in-frame clones and lacks some. Here the sample spans over 100,000 clones, approximately 91% being singletons. The chain links TRBV11-2 to TRBJ2-1; 7 positions agree with TRBD2. The sequencing used peripheral blood, collected on day 0 of AZD1222 vaccination. The clonotype was recovered from an adult in good health. As DNA, the CDR3 is TGTGCCAGCAGCTTAGATGGGAGGGAGTTAGAGTTCTTC. Its protein product is CASSLDGRELEFF.